This TCR beta chain was identified in a study of TIL therapy for anti-PD-1-resistant metastatic lung cancer. Study summary: Median tumor mutation burden was approximately 1.5 mutations per megabase.

Time point defined: pre-treatment sample, taken before nivolumab and TIL therapy. Pleural nodules or supraclavicular lymph nodes made up most of the excised metastases sampled. The immunoSEQ assay was v3. Measured with immunoSEQ multiplex PCR; TCRdb has only the in-frame clones, and not every one. The data show under 100,000 clones, with 65% seen just once and 10% to 11% held by the top ten. This sample comprised tumor tissue, obtained at baseline. This TCR derives from a person between 25 and 80 years old with non-small cell lung cancer.

CDR3 amino acids: CASSDIGGGYSNQPQHF. CDR3 nucleotide sequence: TGTGCCAGCAGTGACATCGGGGGGGGGTATAGCAATCAGCCCCAGCATTTT. This chain links TRBV28 with TRBJ1-5; D perhaps matches TRBD1 (5 bases). Trimming stripped 5 bases from V and 0 bases from J, with 17 bases between. CDR1 is MDHEN and CDR2 is SYDVKM in the germline V gene. CDR3 length: 17 residues.